Listed below are T cell receptor beta chains from one sample, sequenced in a study of blood T cell repertoires in COVID-19. TCRdb keeps only in-frame clones here, not all; method: immunoSEQ multiplex PCR. The sample records hundreds of thousands of clones, about 91% being singletons. The sequencing sample was made of peripheral blood. These receptors all come from a woman in her thirties with COVID-19, enrolled during active disease. Both conserved end residues are part of each CDR3. D genes are given only for firm matches. Some rows have no size entry. The others give once, few or many, or a class for an expanded clone.

>TRBJ1-2|TRBV29-1|TRBD1|once
TGCAGCGGGGACAGGGGGGTCTATGGCTACACCTTC
CSGDRGVYGYTF
>TRBJ1-3|TRBV19|.|.
TGTGCCAGTAGTCAACGACAGGCCTCCCATCCCTCTGGAAACACCATATATTTT
CASSQRQASHPSGNTIYF
>TRBJ2-4|TRBV7-2|TRBD2|.
TGTGCCAGCAGCCCATCTCTGGGTTCTAGCGGCCTAGCCAAAAACATTCAGTACTTC
CASSPSLGSSGLAKNIQYF
>TRBJ1-1|TRBV11-2|.|.
TGTGCCAGCAGTAGACAGACAAACACTGAAGCTTTCTTT
CASSRQTNTEAFF
>TRBJ1-1|TRBV12-3/TRBV12-4|.|.
TGTGCCAGCAGTCGCCAGGTAGACACTGAAGCTTTCTTT
CASSRQVDTEAFF
>TRBJ2-2|TRBV18|TRBD2|.
TGTGCCAGCTCACCACCGGCTAGCGGGGGAACCGGGGAGCTGTTTTTT
CASSPPASGGTGELFF
>TRBJ2-1|TRBV4-1|.|.
TGCGCCAGCAGCCTTCGACTCCCAGACAGAATAGGCAATGAGCAGTTCTTC
CASSLRLPDRIGNEQFF
>TRBJ2-7|TRBV28|.|.
TGTGCCAGCAGCCTGGGACAAAACTACGAGCAGTACTTC
CASSLGQNYEQYF
>TRBJ1-6|TRBV21-1|.|.
TGTGCCAGCAGCAGGGGACAGGGTCGCGTCTCCTATAATTCACCCCTCCACTTT
CASSRGQGRVSYNSPLHF
>TRBJ2-4|TRBV5-1|TRBD2|.
TGCGCCAGCAGCCGGGGACTAGCGGGAGGGGTCATTCAGTACTTC
CASSRGLAGGVIQYF
>TRBJ2-1|TRBV2|TRBD2|.
TGTGCCAGCACCCGACTAGCGGGATCTGGTGAGCAGTTCTTC
CASTRLAGSGEQFF
>TRBJ2-4|TRBV5-1|.|.
TGCGCCAGCAGCTTGGTTCGAGATGGGCGGAGGGGAGGCAAAAACATTCAGTACTTC
CASSLVRDGRRGGKNIQYF
>TRBJ1-5|TRBV6-8|.|.
TGTGCCAGCCCCCAAGACAGGTATCTAAATCAGCCCCAGCATTTT
CASPQDRYLNQPQHF
>TRBJ2-1|TRBV6-4|TRBD2|.
TGTGCCAGCAGTGACTCACCTAGCGGGGCCGGTGAGCAGTTCTTC
CASSDSPSGAGEQFF
>TRBJ2-5|TRBV27|.|once
TGTGCCAGCAGTCTTCGAGGCCGGCCCGGTACCCAGTACTTC
CASSLRGRPGTQYF
>TRBJ2-7|TRBV10-3|.|.
TGTGCCATCAGGACAGGCTACGAGCAGTACTTC
CAIRTGYEQYF